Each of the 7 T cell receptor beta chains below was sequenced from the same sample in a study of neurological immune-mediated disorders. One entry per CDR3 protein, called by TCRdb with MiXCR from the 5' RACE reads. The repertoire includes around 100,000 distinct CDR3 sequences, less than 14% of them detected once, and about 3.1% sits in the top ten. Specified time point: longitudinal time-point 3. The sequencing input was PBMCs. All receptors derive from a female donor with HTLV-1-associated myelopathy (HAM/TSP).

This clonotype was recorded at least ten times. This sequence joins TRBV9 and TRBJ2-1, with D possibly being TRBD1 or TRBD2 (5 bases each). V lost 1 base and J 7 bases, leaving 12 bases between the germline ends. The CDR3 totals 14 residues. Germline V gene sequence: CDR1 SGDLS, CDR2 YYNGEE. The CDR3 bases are TGTGCCAGCAGCGTACTTACCGAGGGGAATGAGCAGTTCTTC. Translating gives CASSVLTEGNEQFF.

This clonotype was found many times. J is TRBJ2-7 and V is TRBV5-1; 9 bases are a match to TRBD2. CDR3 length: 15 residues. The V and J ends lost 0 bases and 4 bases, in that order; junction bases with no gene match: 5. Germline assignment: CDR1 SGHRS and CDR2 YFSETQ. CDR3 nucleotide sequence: TGCGCCAGCAGCTTGGGCGGGGGGGGCCTTTACGAGCAGTACTTC. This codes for CASSLGGGGLYEQYF.

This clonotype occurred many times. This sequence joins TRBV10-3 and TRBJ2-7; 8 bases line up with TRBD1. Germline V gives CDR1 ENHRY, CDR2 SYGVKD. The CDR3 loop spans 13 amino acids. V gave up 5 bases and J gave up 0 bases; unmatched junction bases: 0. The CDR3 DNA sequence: TGTGCCATCAGTCAGGGGGCCTCCTACGAGCAGTACTTC. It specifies CAISQGASYEQYF.

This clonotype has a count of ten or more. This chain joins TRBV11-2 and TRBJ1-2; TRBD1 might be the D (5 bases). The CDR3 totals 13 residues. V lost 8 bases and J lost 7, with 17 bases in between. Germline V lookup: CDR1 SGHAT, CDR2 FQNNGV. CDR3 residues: CASVGAIIGGYTF. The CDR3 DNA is TGTGCCAGCGTCGGGGCGATCATAGGTGGCTACACCTTC.

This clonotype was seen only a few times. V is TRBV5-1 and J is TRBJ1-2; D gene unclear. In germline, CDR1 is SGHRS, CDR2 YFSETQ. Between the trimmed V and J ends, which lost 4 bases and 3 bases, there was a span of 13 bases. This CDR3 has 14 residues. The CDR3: CASSLVGADYGYTF. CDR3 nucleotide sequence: TGCGCCAGCAGCCTGGTGGGTGCCGACTATGGCTACACCTTC.

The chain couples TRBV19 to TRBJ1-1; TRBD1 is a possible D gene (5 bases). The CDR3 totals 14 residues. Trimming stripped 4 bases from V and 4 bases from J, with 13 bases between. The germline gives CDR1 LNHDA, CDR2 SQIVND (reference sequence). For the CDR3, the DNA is TGTGCCAGTAGTACCCAGGGATTCGCCACTGAAGCTTTCTTT. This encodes CASSTQGFATEAFF.

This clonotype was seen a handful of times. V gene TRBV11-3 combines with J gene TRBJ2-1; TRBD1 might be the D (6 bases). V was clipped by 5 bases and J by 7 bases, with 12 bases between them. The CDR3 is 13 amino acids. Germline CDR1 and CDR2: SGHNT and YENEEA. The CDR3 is CASSTRGSNEQFF. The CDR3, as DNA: TGTGCCAGCAGCACAAGGGGGTCAAATGAGCAGTTCTTC.